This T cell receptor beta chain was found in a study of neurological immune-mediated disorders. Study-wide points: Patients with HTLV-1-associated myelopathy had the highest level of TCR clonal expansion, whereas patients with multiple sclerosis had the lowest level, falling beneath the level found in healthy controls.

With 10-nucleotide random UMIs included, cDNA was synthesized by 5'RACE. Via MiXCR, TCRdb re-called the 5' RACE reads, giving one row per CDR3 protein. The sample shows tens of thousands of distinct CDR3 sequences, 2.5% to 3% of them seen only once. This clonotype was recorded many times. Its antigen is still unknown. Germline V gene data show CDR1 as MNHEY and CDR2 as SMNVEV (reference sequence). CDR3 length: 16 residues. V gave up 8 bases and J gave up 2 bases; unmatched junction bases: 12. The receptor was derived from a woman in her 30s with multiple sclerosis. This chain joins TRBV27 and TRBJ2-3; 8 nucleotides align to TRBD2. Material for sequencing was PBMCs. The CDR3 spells CASRGGIQTHTDTQYF. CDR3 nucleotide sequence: TGTGCCAGCCGCGGGGGGATTCAGACACACACAGATACGCAGTATTTT.